This TCR beta chain was captured by sequencing in a study of blood T cells in healthy people across ages (dated by TCRdb to between 2015 and 2017). Background on the whole study: In model experiments, roughly one uniquely barcoded TCR beta cDNA molecule per two T cells was captured by template switching. Age-related changes in TCR beta repertoire diversity were measured in the study by deep sequencing normalized with unique cDNA molecular identifiers. Two additional independent replicas of 1 million unique cDNA reads from the same blood draw were analyzed for two donors (one aged 18 to 30 and one aged 80 or older). Four age groups were formed from the donors: young (average 16 years), middle-aged (approximately 40), aged (under 70) and long-lived (roughly 88). Study-wide conclusions, independent of this receptor: As age increased, observed TCR beta diversity per million T cells dropped in a roughly linear way, and a significant reduction was already evident by age 40. Compared with the aged group, the long-lived group had more naive CD4+ T cells, fewer expanded clones and increased TCR diversity, a pattern suggesting age selection. The CMV infection status of donors was not known, potentially confounding age-related changes in expanded clonotypes. Estimates of total diversity based on one million sequenced T cells were considered lower bounds and underestimates. Conclusive comparison of naive and antigen-experienced compartments was prevented by the profiling of bulk unsorted PBMCs. There was a strong correlation between observed TCR beta diversity and the percentage of naive T cells measured by flow cytometry.

The sample holds one count of this clonotype. The clone's antigen remains unknown. No base quality values were provided; no much bigger clone lies one nucleotide off. The method was 5' RACE. Sequencing was performed on an Illumina HiSeq 2500. The second PCR ran for roughly 6 to 11 cycles and used a J-beta primer mix along with a sample-barcoded 5' primer. A unique molecular identifier was introduced onto each TCR beta cDNA molecule by a template-switch 5' adaptor carrying 12 random nucleotides. At least 3 million CDR3-containing paired-end reads were obtained from each sample. The Mint cDNA synthesis kit, primed by a TRBC-specific oligonucleotide, was used to synthesize first-strand cDNA from all RNA. Following uracil-DNA glycosylase treatment, a first 18-cycle PCR with universal primers M1SS and BC2_uni_R was performed on all cDNA. For the original study's pipeline: For normalization, 1 million high-quality reads were randomly selected from each sample, with every read carrying a distinct molecular identifier. Instead of being binned into consensus sequences, reads with shared molecular identifiers were discarded. CDR3 identification, clonotype clustering and error correction used MiTCR with a Q25 quality threshold and the strictest error-elimination algorithm. Lower-bound total TCR beta diversity was estimated with a nonparametric unseen species model using Euler transformation. The raw public reads went through TCRdb reprocessing: fastp at Q25, MiXCR clone calling, in-frame beta chains kept. Each CDR3 protein appears once, grouped with its most common genes and DNA. The V and J calls shown here were made by TCRdb, not taken from the authors' results. This sample is represented by fewer than 1,200,000 distinct CDR3 sequences; less than 25% of them were singletons. Less than 0.85% of the sample belongs to the ten largest clones.

The CDR3 runs 17 amino acids, cysteine and phenylalanine included. Kept here is only the CDR3 DNA, which spans 51 bases and is read in frame from base 1. V lost 1 base and J lost 6 bases, and the count of bases not matched to a germline gene is 14. The germline V gene (reference sequence) supplies CDR1 DFQATT and CDR2 SNEGSKA. The approximately 39 donors, aged 6 to 90 years, were systemically healthy Caucasian individuals from Russia. Each donor gave 8 to 10 milliliters of peripheral blood, drawn into EDTA-treated Vacutainer tubes. Ficoll-Paque density-gradient centrifugation was used to isolate PBMCs, with at least 6 million obtained per sample. Trizol reagent was used to extract total RNA from PBMCs, with at least 6 micrograms per sample. Naive CD45RAhigh/CD27high T cell percentages were measured by flow cytometry on a PBMC aliquot from every donor. This same sample was also part of a study on T cells of mothers and their children. The second paper states: Donors were nine systemically healthy Caucasian individuals: three mothers and their six children. cDNA synthesis consumed the entire amount of extracted RNA, loaded at roughly 1.5 ug RNA in each 15 ul reaction. In the second PCR, the M1S primer added sample barcodes and 2-4 random nucleotides. Over 8 million TCR beta CDR3 reads came from each mother, compared with 2.5 million to 3.5 million reads from each child. Thymic selection shapes the output of TCR recombination in a similar way in related and unrelated pairs, and inherited differences have a minor effect. Normalized repertoire overlap was always slightly but never significantly higher in related than unrelated mother-child pairs. No persistent microchimeric T cell clones were detected, at a sensitivity of 90 to 100 clones per million clonotypes. The study used deep NGS to compare TCR beta repertoires of mothers and children, seeking features distinguishing related mother-child pairs from unrelated individuals. Mothers averaged about 40 +/- 4 years of age and children averaged roughly 12 +/- 4 years. After adapters were ligated using NEBNext reagents, the libraries underwent 100+100 nt paired-end sequencing on an Illumina HiSeq 2000. To avoid cross-contamination, the mother libraries and the child libraries were prepared a month apart and sequenced in separate runs. For each donor, between 500,000 and 2,000,000 distinct TCR beta clonotypes were identified. Naive TCR beta clonotypes were estimated from low-frequency clonotypes matched to each donor's FACS-determined naive share, without sorting.

Sequenced sample: blood. The chain joins TRBV20-1 to TRBJ2-1, and 8 junctional nucleotides match TRBD2. The TCR comes from a girl under 10 years old in good health. Here the CDR3 is given as CSARGYGTRVKGNEQFF. The DNA reads as follows: TGCAGTGCTAGAGGGTATGGGACTAGAGTCAAAGGCAATGAGCAGTTCTTC.